This passage covers 21 T cell receptor beta chains from one sample sequenced in a study of early T cells in non-severe SARS-CoV-2 infection. In TCRdb, the 5' RACE reads were re-called with MiXCR into one record per CDR3 protein. Here the sample spans some 57,000 distinct CDR3 sequences, more than 9.5% being singletons. The sample consisted of whole blood. The receptors stem from an adult who was a healthcare worker with PCR-confirmed SARS-CoV-2 infection or an uninfected control (not recorded which).

A few counts support this clonotype. The chain is built from TRBV2 and TRBJ1-2, with unresolved D. V was pared by 8 bases and J by 2 bases, with 3 bases between. Germline V lookup: CDR1 SNHLY, CDR2 FYNNEI. There are 10 residues in the CDR3. DNA of the CDR3: TGTGCCAGCCCAAACTATGGCTACACCTTC. The encoded protein is CASPNYGYTF.

In DNA form, the CDR3 reads TGTGCTTCCCGGGCAGGCGTTAATGAAAAACTGTTTTTT. Translated: CASRAGVNEKLFF. This chain links TRBV18 with TRBJ1-4; D not resolved. Germline CDR1 is KGHSH and CDR2 is LQKENI. The CDR3 length is 13 residues.

The chain carries TRBV6-5 and TRBJ1-1; 9 bases map to TRBD1. The CDR3 covers 17 residues. Germline-derived CDR1 and CDR2 are MNHEY and SVGAGI. With V trimmed by 0 bases and J by 6 bases, 11 bases remained unmatched. CDR3 bases: TGTGCCAGCAGTTACTCAACCCTCGGGACAGGGATGGCTGAAGCTTTCTTT. Its protein product is CASSYSTLGTGMAEAFF.

This clonotype has a count of ten or more. The V and J genes are TRBV2 and TRBJ1-6, with 10 bases lining up with TRBD1. The CDR3 consists of 15 residues. Germline CDR1 SNHLY, CDR2 FYNNEI. Losses at the gene ends were 1 base for V and 10 bases for J; bases not matched to a gene: 4. CDR3 sequence reads: CASSEGGQGRSPLHF. DNA of the CDR3: TGTGCCAGCAGTGAAGGGGGACAGGGGAGATCACCCCTCCACTTT.

This clonotype was observed many times. V and J are TRBV28 and TRBJ2-4; possibly TRBD1 for D (6 bases). Deletions cut 5 bases from V and 0 bases from J, with 17 bases between. Per the germline V gene, CDR1 is MDHEN and CDR2 is SYDVKM. The CDR3 is made up of 17 amino acids. This chain's CDR3 is CASSQSGTLIAKNIQYF. The CDR3, as DNA: TGTGCCAGCAGTCAATCAGGGACATTAATAGCCAAAAACATTCAGTACTTC.

This clonotype was counted only a few times. The V call is TRBV5-1, the J call TRBJ2-7; D possibly matches TRBD1 or TRBD2 (5 bases each). Germline values: CDR1 SGHRS, CDR2 YFSETQ. The CDR3 runs 14 residues. The V end lost 4 bases, the J end lost 5 bases, and 16 bases lay between the germline ends. The DNA of the CDR3 is TGCGCCAGCAGCCCCCGCTGGGGGAATAACGAGCAGTACTTC. Protein: CASSPRWGNNEQYF.

The sample holds many counts of this clonotype. The chain is built from TRBV29-1 and TRBJ1-1; tentative D call: TRBD1 (6 bases). The V and J ends lost 3 bases and 8 bases respectively, with 16 bases between them. Germline V gene sequence: CDR1 SQVTM, CDR2 ANQGSEA. The CDR3 is 13 amino acids. The CDR3 nucleotides are TGCAGCGTTGAGGGGGGCGCTGGCAGGGAAGCTTTCTTT. Amino acid sequence: CSVEGGAGREAFF.

The CDR3 reads CASSFGGRGEQFF. The DNA of the CDR3 is TGTGCCAGCAGCTTCGGGGGACGGGGTGAGCAGTTCTTC. The V and J genes are TRBV7-8 and TRBJ2-1; D might be TRBD2 (6 bases). CDR1 is SGHVS, CDR2 FQNEAQ, per germline. The V end lost 3 bases, the J end lost 9 bases, and 12 bases lay between the germline ends. This CDR3 has 13 amino acids.

This clonotype was counted ten times or more. The chain employs TRBV10-2 and TRBJ2-2, with D hard to call. Deletions cut 10 bases from V and 4 bases from J, with 16 bases between. The CDR3 has 14 residues. Per the germline V gene, CDR1 is WSHSY and CDR2 is SAAADI. CDR3 amino acids: CATGPLGSTGELFF. CDR3 DNA sequence: TGCGCCACCGGACCTCTAGGTTCCACCGGGGAGCTGTTTTTT.

There are many counts of this clonotype. Mismatch with germline at one junction end may stem from a read error. J is TRBJ2-4 and V is TRBV25-1, with a tentative D call TRBD2 (7 bases). Germline lookup yields CDR1 MGHDK and CDR2 SYGVNS. The CDR3 runs 12 residues. CDR3 sequence (DNA): TGTGCCAGCAGTGAATATCGGGGGGCGCAGCGCTTC. It is translated as CASSEYRGAQRF.

This clonotype was picked up many times. This chain connects TRBV20-1 to TRBJ2-7; no clear D gene. CDR1 DFQATT and CDR2 SNEGSKA come from the germline V gene (reference sequence). V was clipped by 4 bases and J by 0 bases, with 13 bases between them. This CDR3 has 14 residues. The CDR3 nucleotides are TGCAGTGCTAATACAGCTTATTCCTCCTACGAGCAGTACTTC. Its translation is CSANTAYSSYEQYF.

This clonotype has just a few counts. The chain joins TRBV7-9 to TRBJ2-6; possible D gene TRBD2, 5 bases. Per germline, CDR1 SEHNR and CDR2 FQNEAQ (reference sequence). The CDR3 is made up of 16 amino acids. V lost 5 bases and J lost 3, with 14 bases in between. The CDR3 bases are TGTGCCAGCAGCCCCTATGGCCGGGATGGGGCCAACGTCCTGACTTTC. It codes for CASSPYGRDGANVLTF.

The rearrangement joins TRBV28 to TRBJ1-1; 8 bases agree with TRBD1. From germline, CDR1 is MDHEN and CDR2 SYDVKM. The CDR3 spans 14 residues. V lost 2 bases to trimming and J lost 6 bases; unmatched junction nucleotides: 5. The CDR3 DNA reads TGTGCCAGCAGTTTACAGGGGGCTCGGGCTGAAGCTTTCTTT. As protein: CASSLQGARAEAFF.

This clonotype was counted many times. The chain joins TRBV12-3 or TRBV12-4 to TRBJ2-5; unclear D gene. V was trimmed by 5 bases and J by 2 bases, leaving 12 bases between them. This CDR3 is built from 14 residues. Here the CDR3 reads CASSIQPTQETQYF. The CDR3 DNA reads TGTGCCAGCAGTATTCAGCCGACTCAAGAGACCCAGTACTTC.

J is TRBJ2-3 and V is TRBV29-1, with unresolved D. Germline V gene data show CDR1 as SQVTM and CDR2 as ANQGSEA. This CDR3 contains 12 residues. With 7 bases removed from V and 0 bases from J, the gap between germline ends came to 8 bases. As DNA, the CDR3 is TGCAGCGCTGCGCTGAGCACAGATACGCAGTATTTT. It encodes CSAALSTDTQYF.

This clonotype occurred many times. This sequence joins TRBV7-3 and TRBJ2-5, with D unclear. V shed 0 bases and J shed 2 bases, with 7 bases lying between them. This CDR3 has 14 amino acids. Germline CDR1 and CDR2: SGHTA and FQGTGA. The CDR3 sequence is CASSLTTDQETQYF. Here the CDR3 DNA reads TGTGCCAGCAGCTTAACCACAGATCAAGAGACCCAGTACTTC. Looking up the rest from reference TRBV7-3 and TRBJ2-5 gives the full variable domain: GAGVSQTPSNKVTEKGKYVELRCDPISGHTALYWYRQSLGQGPEFLIYFQGTGAADDSGLPNDRFFAVRPEGSVSTLKIQRTERGDSAVYLCASSLTTDQETQYFGPGTRLLVL.

To note about this clonotype: A much larger clone is a single base away; this may be a read error. This chain connects TRBV28 to TRBJ2-1; D gene uncertain. Germline V gene data show CDR1 as MDHEN and CDR2 as SYDVKM. This CDR3 comprises 14 residues. CDR3 in DNA: TGTGCCAGCAGTTTATTGTTGGCTCTAAATGAGCAGTTGTTC. Encoded protein: CASSLLLALNEQLF.

This clonotype was counted ten times or more. The chain links TRBV20-1 to TRBJ2-1; 15 bases align to TRBD2. This CDR3 contains 13 residues. Germline-derived CDR1 and CDR2 are DFQATT and SNEGSKA (reference sequence). Unmatched junction bases numbered 2, after V lost 5 bases and J lost 9 bases. The chain's CDR3 is CSAWTSGGGEQFF. CDR3 coding DNA: TGCAGTGCTTGGACTAGCGGGGGGGGTGAGCAGTTCTTC.

V and J are TRBV28 and TRBJ2-7; D ambiguous. This CDR3 is built from 11 residues. CDR1 is MDHEN and CDR2 is SYDVKM in the germline V gene. V was clipped by 5 bases and J by 4 bases, with 6 bases between them. The DNA of the CDR3 is TGTGCCAGCAGTGTCAGATACGAGCAGTACTTC. Its protein product is CASSVRYEQYF.

A few counts support this clonotype. The chain has TRBV12-3 or TRBV12-4 and TRBJ2-5; 7 bases are a match to TRBD1. This CDR3 is built from 16 residues. Losses at the gene ends were 4 bases for V and 4 bases for J; bases not matched to a gene: 12. Here the CDR3 DNA reads TGTGCCAGCAGTTCCATCCCGACAGGGTTCGGAGAGACCCAGTACTTC. Protein product: CASSSIPTGFGETQYF.

In its sample, this clonotype was seen many times. The chain joins TRBV6-5 to TRBJ2-7, with TRBD2 identical over 8 bases. Germline CDR1 reads MNHEY; CDR2 reads SVGAGI. CDR3 length equals 13 residues. V lost 6 bases to trimming and J lost 3 bases; unmatched junction nucleotides: 4. This chain's CDR3 is CASSGGVRYEQYF. The CDR3 region has the DNA TGTGCCAGCAGCGGGGGGGTTCGCTACGAGCAGTACTTC.